These T cell receptor beta chains were read from a single sample in a study of blood T cell repertoires in COVID-19. Assay: immunoSEQ multiplex PCR; the TCRdb copy retains only in-frame clones and omits some. The sample yields 100,000 to 150,000 clones, around 83% seen once. The material sequenced was peripheral blood. These receptors all come from an older man with active or convalescent COVID-19. CDR3s include the opening cysteine and the closing phenylalanine or tryptophan. A D gene is named only where the DNA matches it firmly. Only part of the rows carry a size: once, few, many, or a class if the clone is expanded.

j_gene	len	abundance	v_gene	d_gene	CDR3nt	CDR3aa
TRBJ1-5	15	NA	TRBV19	NA	TGTGCCAGTAGTACGCAGGGCTCTAGCAATCAGCCCCAGCATTTT	CASSTQGSSNQPQHF
TRBJ2-7	20	NA	TRBV3-1/TRBV3-2	TRBD2	TGTGCCAGCAGCCTTTTCCCGCCGGGACTAGCGGGGGGTCCTTCCTACGAGCAGTACTTC	CASSLFPPGLAGGPSYEQYF
TRBJ2-5	13	NA	TRBV18	TRBD1	TGTGCCAGCACAGGGGACAGACAAGAGACCCAGTACTTC	CASTGDRQETQYF
TRBJ2-6	18	NA	TRBV6-2/TRBV6-3	NA	TGTGCCAGCAGTTACAACAGGCGGGAACCATCTGGGGCCAACGTCCTGACTTTC	CASSYNRREPSGANVLTF
TRBJ2-5	15	NA	TRBV18	NA	TGTGCCAGCTCACCGACGACAACTAGTTGGGAGACCCAGTACTTC	CASSPTTTSWETQYF
TRBJ1-3	14	few	TRBV6-5	NA	TGTGCCAGCACAGCGGGGGGCTATGGAAACACCATATATTTT	CASTAGGYGNTIYF
TRBJ2-1	13	NA	TRBV2	NA	TGTGCCAGCAGTGAAGGAGGAGGGTTTGAGCAGTTCTTC	CASSEGGGFEQFF
TRBJ1-2	15	NA	TRBV6-2/TRBV6-3	NA	TGTGCCAGCAGTTCGATCGACCGGGAAACCTATGGCTACACCTTC	CASSSIDRETYGYTF
TRBJ1-2	15	NA	TRBV5-4	NA	TGTGCCAGCAGCTTTCCGGGGAGCGGGATCGGAGGCTACACCTTC	CASSFPGSGIGGYTF
TRBJ1-2	14	NA	TRBV5-1	NA	TGCGCCAGCAGCTCGAAGCAGGGAACCTATGGCTACACCTTC	CASSSKQGTYGYTF
TRBJ2-5	15	NA	TRBV2	TRBD2	TGTGCCAGCAGCGGGACTAGCGGGGGCTCGGGGACCCAGTACTTC	CASSGTSGGSGTQYF
TRBJ2-7	16	NA	TRBV15	NA	TGTGCCACCAGCAGAGATTCTGGCGGGGCCGTCTACGAGCAGTACTTC	CATSRDSGGAVYEQYF
TRBJ2-2	14	NA	TRBV5-8	NA	TGTGCCAGCAGGAACAGGGAACGCACCGGGGAGCTGTTTTTT	CASRNRERTGELFF
TRBJ1-4	13	NA	TRBV5-1	TRBD1	TGCGCCAGCAGCTGGGACAGCGAGGAAAAACTGTTTTTT	CASSWDSEEKLFF
TRBJ2-7	14	once	TRBV4-3	TRBD1	TGCGCCAGCAGCCAGCAGACAGGGTGGAACGAGCAGTACTTC	CASSQQTGWNEQYF
TRBJ1-1	14	once	TRBV5-4	TRBD1	TGTGCCAGCGAGGAGACAGGGGAGAACACTGAAGCTTTCTTT	CASEETGENTEAFF
TRBJ2-3	15	few	TRBV5-8	TRBD2	TGTGCCAGCAGCTCGTATAGCGGGGGACACGATACGCAGTATTTT	CASSSYSGGHDTQYF
TRBJ1-2	15	NA	TRBV6-5	NA	TGTGCCAGCAGCCTAGACCGTTCTTCCTACTATGGCTACACCTTC	CASSLDRSSYYGYTF
TRBJ2-1	20	NA	TRBV6-2/TRBV6-3	TRBD2	TGTGCCAGCAGTCAAACCGGGACTAGCGGGGGGGCCGGAATCTACAATGAGCAGTTCTTC	CASSQTGTSGGAGIYNEQFF
TRBJ2-1	15	NA	TRBV6-5	NA	TGTGCCAGCAGTTACGCGGCGCCCGCCTACAATGAGCAGTTCTTC	CASSYAAPAYNEQFF
TRBJ2-7	15	NA	TRBV24-1	TRBD1	TGTGCCACCAGTGATCCAACAGGGGGCTTATACGAGCAGTACTTC	CATSDPTGGLYEQYF
TRBJ1-2	12	NA	TRBV7-2	NA	TGTGCCAGCAGCTTGGGCTACGGTGGCTACACCTTC	CASSLGYGGYTF
TRBJ2-5	16	NA	TRBV4-1	TRBD1	TGCGCCAGCAGCCAAGACAGACAGGGTTTGCGGGAGACCCAGTACTTC	CASSQDRQGLRETQYF
TRBJ2-6	16	NA	TRBV2	NA	TGTGCCAGCAGCCCTAGTACAGGGTCCGGGGCCAACGTCCTGACTTTC	CASSPSTGSGANVLTF
TRBJ2-2	14	NA	TRBV29-1	TRBD2	TGCAGCGGCTTAGCGGGGGGAAACACCGGGGAGCTGTTTTTT	CSGLAGGNTGELFF
TRBJ1-2	15	NA	TRBV19	NA	TGTGCCAGTAGTATTTACGGTCCTACTAACTATGGCTACACCTTC	CASSIYGPTNYGYTF
TRBJ2-1	16	NA	TRBV9	TRBD1	TGTGCCAGCAGCGATACCGGGACAGGTCCCCCCTTGAAGCAGTTCTTC	CASSDTGTGPPLKQFF
TRBJ2-7	14	NA	TRBV7-2	NA	TGTGCCAGCAGCCTAGGGCGGTTAAACTACGAGCAGTACTTC	CASSLGRLNYEQYF